Listed here are 20 T cell receptor beta chains from one sample, sequenced in a study of T cell repertoires in cytomegalovirus infection. TCRdb used MiXCR to reprocess the reads, holding one entry per CDR3 protein. The sample carries roughly 760,000 distinct CDR3 sequences, about a third recorded once. Sequencing was done on a sample of PBMCs. These receptors all stem from a human donor in good health (CMV status not recorded). Some clones in this sample may be carry-over from other donors' samples.

This clonotype has more than one count but fewer than ten. The rearrangement uses TRBV15 and TRBJ1-2; D call uncertain. The germline V gene encodes CDR1 LNHNV and CDR2 YYDKDF (reference sequence). V shed 0 bases and J shed 0 bases, with 11 bases lying between them. The CDR3 sequence is 16 residues long. In DNA form, the CDR3 reads TGTGCCACCAGCAGAGATGGAAGGGCCCCTAACTATGGCTACACCTTC. It specifies CATSRDGRAPNYGYTF.

The genes are TRBV19 and TRBJ2-1; 10 bases are shared with TRBD1. CDR1 and CDR2 (germline): LNHDA, SQIVND (reference sequence). The CDR3 contains 15 residues. V gave up 11 bases and J gave up 7 bases; unmatched junction bases: 14. Here the CDR3 DNA reads TGTGCCGGTTCTCCCGGGACAGGGGATAGAAATGAGCAGTTCTTC. Its protein is CAGSPGTGDRNEQFF.

Only a few counts were recorded for this clonotype. CDR3 in amino acids: CASSRNSPSGGLEQYF. CDR3 DNA: TGTGCCAGCAGCCGAAACTCCCCTAGCGGGGGCCTCGAGCAGTACTTC. V is TRBV7-9 and J is TRBJ2-7; TRBD2 agrees at 10 bases. The CDR3 consists of 16 residues. With V trimmed by 5 bases and J by 6 bases, 13 bases remained unmatched. The germline V gene has CDR1 SEHNR and CDR2 FQNEAQ (reference sequence).

With regard to this clonotype: Its ends do not fully match the called genes, so a read error is possible. The rearrangement uses TRBV9 and TRBJ2-1; no firm D call. This CDR3 is built from 15 residues. CDR1 is SGDLS and CDR2 is YYNGEE in the germline V gene. The CDR3 DNA sequence: TGTCCCAGCAGCCCTTTCCATTCTGAAGTGGGTGAGCAGTTCTTC. This sequence encodes CPSSPFHSEVGEQFF. Complete variable domain (other parts from reference TRBV9 and TRBJ2-1): DSGVTQTPKHLITATGQRVTLRCSPRSGDLSVYWYQQSLDQGLQFLIQYYNGEERAKGNILERFSAQQFPDLHSELNLSSLELGDSALYFCPSSPFHSEVGEQFFGPGTRLTVL.

This clonotype occurred once. J is TRBJ1-5 and V is TRBV19; a weak D match, TRBD1 (5 bases). V was clipped by 6 bases and J by 0 bases, with 18 bases between them. Germline loops: CDR1 LNHDA, CDR2 SQIVND (reference sequence). The CDR3 loop spans 17 amino acids. The CDR3 DNA reads as TGTGCCAGTAGCGCCTACCCCCAGGGTCCTAGCAATCAGCCCCAGCATTTT. This translates into CASSAYPQGPSNQPQHF.

This rearrangement joins TRBV27 to TRBJ2-5; TRBD2 might be the D (5 bases). The V end lost 6 bases, the J end lost 11 bases, and 34 bases lay between the germline ends. Germline-derived CDR1 and CDR2 are MNHEY and SMNVEV (reference sequence). The CDR3 loop spans 18 amino acids. The CDR3 sequence is CASSPTSIDHYSYKEQYF. The CDR3 DNA reads as TGTGCCAGCAGCCCAACTAGTATAGACCACTACTCCTACAAGGAGCAGTACTTC.

Only a few counts were recorded for this clonotype. J is TRBJ2-1 and V is TRBV28; possibly TRBD1 or TRBD2 for D (6 bases each). Germline CDR1 MDHEN, CDR2 SYDVKM. With 6 bases removed from V and 0 bases from J, the gap between germline ends came to 12 bases. There are 15 residues in the CDR3. The CDR3, as DNA: TGTGCCAGCAGCCCGGGGGACAACTCCTACAATGAGCAGTTCTTC. Protein: CASSPGDNSYNEQFF.

This clonotype came up a few times. A much larger clonotype is one base distant, so this may be a read error. Lacking the conserved final phenylalanine or tryptophan, this CDR3 likely reflects a read error. The J gene is TRBJ2-7, the V gene TRBV7-2; D gene unclear. The CDR3 spans 13 residues. Germline CDR1 is SGHTA and CDR2 is FQGNSA. The V gene lost 5 bases and the J gene lost 1 base, with 9 bases spanning the gap. The CDR3 reads CASSTTPSYEQYC. The CDR3 DNA is TGTGCCAGCAGCACGACACCTTCCTACGAGCAGTACTGC.

CDR3 protein: CASSLRDFNEQFF. In DNA form, the CDR3 reads TGTGCCAGTAGTCTCAGGGACTTTAATGAGCAGTTCTTC. The V call is TRBV19, the J call TRBJ2-1; TRBD2 is a possible D gene (6 bases). The length of the CDR3 is 13 residues. V was shortened by 5 bases and J by 7 bases, with 12 bases between the two germline ends. CDR1 is LNHDA and CDR2 is SQIVND in the germline V gene (reference sequence). The full variable domain, completed using reference TRBV19 and TRBJ2-1, is DGGITQSPKYLFRKEGQNVTLSCEQNLNHDAMYWYRQDPGQGLRLIYYSQIVNDFQKGDIAEGYSVSREKKESFPLTVTSAQKNPTAFYLCASSLRDFNEQFFGPGTRLTVL.

The chain couples TRBV19 to TRBJ2-7; 8 nucleotides agree with TRBD1. Germline assignment: CDR1 LNHDA and CDR2 SQIVND (reference sequence). CDR3 length: 14 amino acids. The V segment lost 5 bases and the J segment 5 bases; nucleotides outside the gene matches: 8. The CDR3 nucleotides read TGTGCCAGTAGTGGGTGGCAGGGGGCCGACGAGCAGTACTTC. It codes for CASSGWQGADEQYF.

This chain joins TRBV7-6 and TRBJ2-7, with D hard to call. V dropped 6 bases and J dropped 4 bases, with 16 bases sitting between them. CDR1 and CDR2 (germline): SGHVS, FNYEAQ. This CDR3 has 14 amino acids. The CDR3 spells CASSSPTLPYEQYF. The CDR3 nucleotides are TGTGCCAGCAGTTCTCCAACCCTCCCGTACGAGCAGTACTTC. The variable domain in full, completed from reference TRBV7-6 and TRBJ2-7, reads GAGVSQSPRYKVTKRGQDVALRCDPISGHVSLYWYRQALGQGPEFLTYFNYEAQQDKSGLPNDRFSAERPEGSISTLTIQRTEQRDSAMYRCASSSPTLPYEQYFGPGTRLTVT.

CDR3 sequence (DNA): TGCGCCAGCAGCCAATTAGCGGGAGTTCTCAATGAGCAGTTCTTC. Translating it yields CASSQLAGVLNEQFF. The chain joins TRBV4-1 to TRBJ2-1, with 9 bases lining up with TRBD2. The CDR3 contains 15 residues. V lost 2 bases and J lost 6; bases outside the gene matches: 5. Germline V gives CDR1 MGHRA, CDR2 YSYEKL.

The V and J genes are TRBV7-2 and TRBJ1-1; D is unresolved. CDR1 is SGHTA, CDR2 FQGNSA, per germline. Trimming removed 5 bases from V and 1 base from J, with 17 bases in between. The CDR3 is 16 amino acids. CDR3 DNA sequence: TGTGCCAGCAGCCAAGCAAGGGCAGGCCCGAACACTGAAGCTTTCTTT. It specifies CASSQARAGPNTEAFF.

This chain connects TRBV7-6 to TRBJ1-3, with D perhaps TRBD1 (5 bases). Germline V lookup: CDR1 SGHVS, CDR2 FNYEAQ. Trimming pared 1 base from V and 0 bases from J, leaving 13 bases between. The CDR3 runs 17 residues. In nucleotides, the CDR3 is TGTGCCAGCAGCTTAGGAAACAGGCCGAGCTCTGGAAACACCATATATTTT. Protein: CASSLGNRPSSGNTIYF.

The chain uses TRBV7-2 and TRBJ1-5, with D perhaps matching TRBD1 (6 bases). Trimming stripped 2 bases from V and 8 bases from J, with 10 bases between. The CDR3 covers 13 residues. Germline V gene sequence: CDR1 SGHTA, CDR2 FQGNSA. Here the CDR3 reads CASSLRGGEPQHF. The CDR3 nucleotides are TGTGCCAGCAGCTTACGAGGGGGTGAGCCCCAGCATTTT.

V is TRBV5-1 and J is TRBJ1-6; D is unresolved. There are 17 residues in the CDR3. The germline V gene has CDR1 SGHRS and CDR2 YFSETQ. The CDR3 bases are TGCGCTCGAGTTGAAAGTACCGGGCATCCCCAGCATTCACCCCTCCACTTT. Translating gives CARVESTGHPQHSPLHF.

The chain uses TRBV12-3 or TRBV12-4 and TRBJ2-5; D is undetermined. With 3 bases removed from V and 1 base from J, the gap between germline ends came to 6 bases. CDR3 length equals 13 residues. The CDR3 region has the DNA TGTGCCAGCAGTTTCGTAGGCCAAGAGACCCAGTACTTC. Protein: CASSFVGQETQYF.

In this sample, this clonotype turned up many times. The chain is built from TRBV12-3 or TRBV12-4 and TRBJ2-2, with 7 bases identical to TRBD1. Unmatched junction bases numbered 8, after V lost 6 bases and J lost 1 base. The CDR3 runs to 16 residues. The CDR3 DNA reads as TGTGCCAGCAGACGTCAAGGGACAGAGAACACCGGGGAGCTGTTTTTT. Its protein is CASRRQGTENTGELFF.

This clonotype has a handful of counts. V and J are TRBV24-1 and TRBJ2-6; D is unresolved. Germline V gives CDR1 KGHDR, CDR2 SFDVKD. V lost 5 bases to trimming and J lost 1 base, with 5 bases between them. The CDR3 is 14 residues long. The CDR3 spells CATSAASGANVLTF. The CDR3, as DNA: TGTGCCACCAGTGCGGCATCTGGGGCCAACGTCCTGACTTTC.

In the case of this clonotype: A read error may explain this, as a much larger clone is one base away. This chain links TRBV7-9 with TRBJ2-1, with D perhaps being TRBD1 or TRBD2 (7 bases each). In germline, CDR1 is SEHNR, CDR2 FQNEAQ (reference sequence). This CDR3 is 14 amino acids long. The CDR3 bases are TGTGCCAGCACAGGGGGGGAGCCCTACTATGAGCAGTTCTTC. This gives the protein CASTGGEPYYEQFF. Supplemented by reference TRBV7-9 and TRBJ2-1, the full variable domain reads DTGVSQNPRHKITKRGQNVTFRCDPISEHNRLYWYRQTLGQGPEFLTYFQNEAQLEKSRLLSDRFSAERPKGSFSTLEIQRTEQGDSAMYLCASTGGEPYYEQFFGPGTRLTVL.